Listed here are 18 T cell receptor beta chains from one sample, sequenced in a study of T cell repertoires in cytomegalovirus infection. One entry per CDR3 protein results from TCRdb running MiXCR on the reads. The data contain more than 350,000 distinct CDR3 sequences, approximately 31% of them singletons. The sequenced sample consisted of PBMCs. These receptors were collected from a human donor in good health (CMV status not recorded). Some clones in this sample may be carry-over from other donors' samples.

The rearrangement joins TRBV20-1 to TRBJ2-1; unclear D gene. Trimming cost V 3 bases and J 7 bases, with 7 bases left between them. CDR3 length: 11 residues. Germline V gene lookup returns CDR1 DFQATT and CDR2 SNEGSKA (reference sequence). CDR3 in DNA: TGCAGTGCTAGCAAGACTAATGAGCAGTTCTTC. Its protein is CSASKTNEQFF.

This clonotype was detected a few times. CDR3 loop: CASRLEGAAAGWTQYF. The CDR3 bases are TGTGCCAGCAGGCTTGAAGGCGCCGCTGCGGGATGGACCCAGTACTTC. The chain uses TRBV5-6 and TRBJ2-5, with D possibly matching TRBD2 (6 bases). V gave up 5 bases and J gave up 7 bases, with 24 bases separating them. Looked up from germline, CDR1 is SGHDT and CDR2 is YYEEEE. This CDR3 has 16 amino acids.

This clonotype was counted ten times or more. The rearrangement links TRBV13 to TRBJ1-3; no clear D. The V end lost 3 bases, the J end lost 2 bases, and 11 bases lay between the germline ends. The CDR3 has 15 amino acids. The V gene's germline CDR1 is PRHDT and CDR2 FYEKMQ (reference sequence). In DNA form, the CDR3 reads TGTGCCAGCAGCTTTGGTAGAACGGCTGGAAACACCATATATTTT. This gives the protein CASSFGRTAGNTIYF.

As regards this clonotype: One end of the junction is discordant with germline, which a read error may explain. V usage is TRBV19 and J usage is TRBJ2-3, with D tentatively TRBD1 (6 bases). The CDR3 length is 16 residues. Germline CDR1 reads LNHDA; CDR2 reads SQIVND (reference sequence). The CDR3 DNA reads as TGTGCCAGTAGTAGGACCGGGACACGGAGCACAGAGACGCAGTATTTT. Protein sequence: CASSRTGTRSTETQYF.

This clonotype was detected only a few times. The V and J genes are TRBV6-5 and TRBJ2-7; tentatively, D is TRBD2 (5 bases). The V and J ends lost 0 bases and 6 bases respectively, with 24 bases between them. The CDR3 is 18 amino acids. Germline V gene lookup returns CDR1 MNHEY and CDR2 SVGAGI. CDR3 sequence reads: CASSYSKAGIRGSLEQYF. CDR3 in DNA: TGTGCCAGCAGTTACTCGAAGGCCGGCATCCGGGGATCCCTCGAGCAGTACTTC.

J is TRBJ2-7 and V is TRBV20-1, with D perhaps TRBD1 or TRBD2 (5 bases each). The CDR3 consists of 14 residues. Per germline, CDR1 DFQATT and CDR2 SNEGSKA (reference sequence). V was pared by 0 bases and J by 3 bases, with 12 bases between. Here the CDR3 reads CSARDPGQGYEQYF. The CDR3 nucleotides read TGCAGTGCTAGAGATCCGGGGCAGGGCTACGAGCAGTACTTC.

In its sample, this clonotype was seen a few times. This chain joins TRBV12-3 or TRBV12-4 and TRBJ2-6, with a possible D match to TRBD1 (6 bases). The CDR3 has 15 residues. With 8 bases removed from V and 0 bases from J, the gap between germline ends came to 11 bases. CDR3: CASRTGSSGANVLTF. In DNA, the CDR3 is TGTGCCAGCCGAACAGGGTCCTCTGGGGCCAACGTCCTGACTTTC.

This clonotype was seen ten or more times. The chain couples TRBV12-3 or TRBV12-4 to TRBJ1-1; the D gene is possibly TRBD1 (5 bases). The CDR3 is 17 amino acids. Trimming took off 6 bases at V and 1 base at J, with 21 bases between the two ends. The CDR3 bases are TGTGCCAGCAGCCGTGAATCGACAGACCGGTGGAACACTGAAGCTTTCTTT. Its protein is CASSRESTDRWNTEAFF.

This clonotype was observed a handful of times. The chain is built from TRBV24-1 and TRBJ2-7, with TRBD2 as a possible D gene (5 bases). V was clipped by 5 bases and J by 6 bases, with 13 bases between them. CDR3 length: 13 residues. Per the germline V gene, CDR1 is KGHDR and CDR2 is SFDVKD. The CDR3 DNA reads as TGTGCCACCAGTGGCGGCGGGCTAACCGAGCAGTACTTC. Translation gives CATSGGGLTEQYF.

A remark on this clonotype: A read error may explain this, as a much larger clone is one base away. The chain recombines TRBV7-2 with TRBJ1-2, with D perhaps matching TRBD1 (6 bases). The CDR3 is made up of 15 amino acids. The germline V gene encodes CDR1 SGHTA and CDR2 FQGNSA. The CDR3 reads CASSLGGGQGHGHTF. CDR3 nucleotides: TGTGCCAGCAGCTTAGGGGGGGGGCAGGGCCATGGCCACACCTTC.

This rearrangement joins TRBV19 to TRBJ1-6; 10 bases fit TRBD1. CDR1 is LNHDA, CDR2 SQIVND, per germline (reference sequence). CDR3 length equals 14 residues. After removal of 5 bases from V and 8 bases from J, the junction contained 3 bases not matched to a gene. The CDR3 DNA reads as TGTGCCAGTAGTTGGACAGGGGGATATTCACCCCTCCACTTT. Translated, it gives CASSWTGGYSPLHF. The whole variable domain, remainder taken from reference TRBV19 and TRBJ1-6, is DGGITQSPKYLFRKEGQNVTLSCEQNLNHDAMYWYRQDPGQGLRLIYYSQIVNDFQKGDIAEGYSVSREKKESFPLTVTSAQKNPTAFYLCASSWTGGYSPLHFGNGTRLTVT.

This chain connects TRBV7-9 to TRBJ1-2; possibly TRBD1 for D (6 bases). This CDR3 has 16 amino acids. Trimming shortened V by 2 bases and J by 0 bases, and 13 bases separated the two germline ends. Germline values: CDR1 SEHNR, CDR2 FQNEAQ (reference sequence). This CDR3 reads CASSLPVGGANYGYTF. The CDR3 DNA follows: TGTGCCAGCAGCTTACCGGTAGGGGGAGCTAACTATGGCTACACCTTC.

Turning to this clonotype: The conserved phenylalanine or tryptophan is not found at the CDR3 terminus, so this likely reflects a read error. This chain uses TRBV7-2 with TRBJ2-5; D unresolved. CDR1 is SGHTA and CDR2 is FQGNSA in the germline V gene. Trimming left V 5 bases short and J 2 bases short, with 15 bases between. This CDR3 has 15 amino acids. The CDR3 region is CASSNEKQAQETQYL. The CDR3 DNA reads TGTGCCAGCAGCAACGAGAAGCAGGCACAAGAGACCCAGTACTTA.

V gene TRBV6-2 or TRBV6-3 combines with J gene TRBJ2-1; D unclear. CDR1 is MNHEY and CDR2 is SVGEGT in the germline V gene. The CDR3 loop spans 11 amino acids. The V end lost 5 bases, the J end lost 8 bases, and 7 bases lay between the germline ends. This CDR3 reads CASSQLDEQFF. CDR3 nucleotides: TGTGCCAGCAGTCAGCTAGATGAGCAGTTCTTC.

The chain couples TRBV13 to TRBJ1-6; 7 nucleotides line up with TRBD1. The CDR3 runs 12 residues. The V and J ends lost 5 bases and 11 bases, in that order; junction bases with no gene match: 3. Germline assignment: CDR1 PRHDT and CDR2 FYEKMQ (reference sequence). CDR3 sequence (DNA): TGTGCCAGCAGCCAACAGGGGACACCCCTCCACTTT. Protein product: CASSQQGTPLHF.

This clonotype was observed a single time. This rearrangement joins TRBV29-1 to TRBJ1-3; D is possibly TRBD1 (5 bases). CDR3 length: 15 residues. The V and J ends lost 5 bases and 2 bases respectively, with 16 bases between them. Per germline, CDR1 SQVTM and CDR2 ANQGSEA. CDR3 loop: CSVTRTVGPGNTIYF. In DNA form, the CDR3 reads TGCAGCGTTACCCGGACGGTGGGGCCTGGAAACACCATATATTTT.

The V and J genes are TRBV12-3 or TRBV12-4 and TRBJ2-3, with no clear D. The V gene lost 7 bases and the J gene lost 2 bases, with 13 bases spanning the gap. This CDR3 is 14 amino acids long. CDR3 sequence: CASTQARSTDTQYF. The CDR3 bases are TGTGCCAGCACCCAAGCGCGGTCCACAGATACGCAGTATTTT.

The gene calls are TRBV2 and TRBJ1-2, with D perhaps matching TRBD1 (6 bases). Germline V gene sequence: CDR1 SNHLY, CDR2 FYNNEI. V was cut by 7 bases and J by 2 bases, with 17 bases left in between. The length of the CDR3 is 15 residues. CDR3 region: CASTEEQGPNYGYTF. CDR3 DNA sequence: TGTGCCAGCACGGAAGAACAGGGACCCAACTATGGCTACACCTTC.